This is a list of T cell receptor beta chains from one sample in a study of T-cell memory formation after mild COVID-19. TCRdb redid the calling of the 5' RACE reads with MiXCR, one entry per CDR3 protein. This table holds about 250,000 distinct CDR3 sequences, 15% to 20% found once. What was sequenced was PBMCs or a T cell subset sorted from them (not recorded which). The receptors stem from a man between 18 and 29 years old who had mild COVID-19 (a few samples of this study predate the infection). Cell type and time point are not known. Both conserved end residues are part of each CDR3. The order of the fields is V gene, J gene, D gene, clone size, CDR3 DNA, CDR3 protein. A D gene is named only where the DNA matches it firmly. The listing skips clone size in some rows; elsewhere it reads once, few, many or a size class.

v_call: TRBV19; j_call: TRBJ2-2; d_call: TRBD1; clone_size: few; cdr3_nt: TGTGCCAGTAGTAACCGGACAGGGGTGACCACCGGGGAGCTGTTTTTT; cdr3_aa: CASSNRTGVTTGELFF
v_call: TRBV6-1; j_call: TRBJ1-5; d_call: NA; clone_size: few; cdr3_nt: TGTGCCAGCAGTGAAGCCCCGACCGTCAATCAGCCCCAGCATTTT; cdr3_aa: CASSEAPTVNQPQHF
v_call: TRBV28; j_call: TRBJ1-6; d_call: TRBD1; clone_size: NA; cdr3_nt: TGTGCCACCTCCCCAAGAGGGACAGGAAATTCACCCCTCCACTTT; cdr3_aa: CATSPRGTGNSPLHF
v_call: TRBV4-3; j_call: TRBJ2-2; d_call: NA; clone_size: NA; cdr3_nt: TGCGCCAGCAGCCCCATATCCCCGGGGACGATCAACACCGGGGAGCTGTTTTTT; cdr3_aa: CASSPISPGTINTGELFF
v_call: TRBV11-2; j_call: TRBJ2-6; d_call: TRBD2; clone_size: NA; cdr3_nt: TGTGCCAGCAGCTTAGTTCTAGGTCTGCGGGGGGGCTCTGGGGCCAACGTCCTGACTTTC; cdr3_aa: CASSLVLGLRGGSGANVLTF
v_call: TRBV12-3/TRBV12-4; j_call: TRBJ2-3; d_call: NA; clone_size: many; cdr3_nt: TGTGCCAGCAGACCAGACAGGATCACAGATACGCAGTATTTT; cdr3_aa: CASRPDRITDTQYF
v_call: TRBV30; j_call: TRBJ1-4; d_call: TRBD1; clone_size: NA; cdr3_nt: TGTGCCTGCAACAGGGGATCGAATGAAAAACTGTTTTTT; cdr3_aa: CACNRGSNEKLFF
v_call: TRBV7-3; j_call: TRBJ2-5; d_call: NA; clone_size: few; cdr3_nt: TGTGCCAGCAGCTTGCAGGGGACCAACCAAGAGACCCAGTACTTC; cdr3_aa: CASSLQGTNQETQYF
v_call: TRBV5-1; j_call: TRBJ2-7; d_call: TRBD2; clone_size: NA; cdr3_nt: TGCGCCAGCAGCTCCAGCGGGGCGAGCTCCTACGAGCAGTACTTC; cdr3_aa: CASSSSGASSYEQYF
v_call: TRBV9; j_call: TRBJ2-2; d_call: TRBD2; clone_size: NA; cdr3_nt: TGTGCCAGCAGCGTAGGCTTCGGGACTAGTCTCGCCGGGGAGCTGTTTTTT; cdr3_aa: CASSVGFGTSLAGELFF